The rows below give T cell receptor beta chains drawn from one sample of a study of T cell changes during pregnancy in multiple sclerosis. The data were produced by immunoSEQ multiplex PCR, yet TCRdb's version contains in-frame clones alone and is incomplete. The sample yields 85,000 to 130,000 clones, around 90% seen once. Sequenced here: peripheral blood, sampled in the second trimester of pregnancy. Receptors originate from a female donor with multiple sclerosis, enrolled in a pregnancy study. CDR3s include the opening cysteine and the closing phenylalanine or tryptophan. D genes are given only for firm matches. Clone size is not always given. Where it is, it says once, few, many or a class for expanded clones.

J	V	size	D	CDR3	DNA
TRBJ2-3	TRBV6-7	-	-	CASSSRGTADTQYF	TGTGCCAGCAGTTCACGGGGGACGGCGGATACGCAGTATTTT
TRBJ1-4	TRBV4-1	-	-	CASSQVSSATNEKLFF	TGCGCCAGCAGCCAAGTCTCCTCAGCAACTAATGAAAAACTGTTTTTT
TRBJ1-1	TRBV20-1	-	-	CRIPGNTEAFF	TGCAGGATCCCGGGGAACACTGAAGCTTTCTTT
TRBJ1-5	TRBV10-3	-	-	CAISESGDSDQPQHF	TGTGCCATCAGTGAGTCTGGCGACAGCGATCAGCCCCAGCATTTT
TRBJ2-5	TRBV10-2	-	TRBD2	CASTGTSGGQETQYF	TGCGCCAGCACTGGGACTAGCGGGGGACAAGAGACCCAGTACTTC
TRBJ1-2	TRBV2	-	-	CASSVGGLNYGYTF	TGTGCCAGCAGTGTTGGGGGCCTTAACTATGGCTACACCTTC
TRBJ2-3	TRBV7-7	-	-	CASSLTGSDTQYF	TGTGCCAGCAGCTTAACAGGTTCGGATACGCAGTATTTT
TRBJ2-7	TRBV27	-	TRBD2	CASSLGRGLAGASYEQYF	TGTGCCAGCAGTTTAGGCAGAGGACTAGCGGGGGCCTCCTACGAGCAGTACTTC
TRBJ1-2	TRBV12-5	-	-	CASGLVVGRGSANYGYTF	TGTGCTAGTGGTTTGGTAGTGGGCAGGGGCTCGGCTAACTATGGCTACACCTTC
TRBJ2-2	TRBV9	-	TRBD2	CASSPGTRPGELFF	TGTGCCAGCAGCCCAGGGACTAGACCCGGGGAGCTGTTTTTT
TRBJ2-2	TRBV19	-	-	CASSIVGFTGELFF	TGTGCCAGTAGTATCGTCGGGTTCACCGGGGAGCTGTTTTTT
TRBJ2-7	TRBV11-3	-	-	CASSLGGSGGNYEQYF	TGTGCCAGCAGCTTAGGGGGTTCAGGAGGCAACTACGAGCAGTACTTC
TRBJ1-1	TRBV28	-	-	CASSPSVRGNTEAFF	TGTGCCAGCAGTCCCTCAGTTCGGGGGAACACTGAAGCTTTCTTT
TRBJ1-3	TRBV18	-	-	CASSPQTPGGGNTIYF	TGTGCCAGCTCACCTCAAACACCTGGAGGTGGAAACACCATATATTTT
TRBJ2-3	TRBV10-3	-	TRBD1	CAVHADPGQGYGGPYF	TGTGCCGTCCACGCAGATCCGGGACAGGGGTACGGGGGACCGTATTTT
TRBJ1-1	TRBV28	-	-	CASSSPGLNTEAFF	TGTGCCAGCAGTTCACCGGGATTGAACACTGAAGCTTTCTTT
TRBJ2-6	TRBV28	-	-	CASSLGGWVAGANVLTF	TGTGCCAGCAGTTTAGGGGGGTGGGTAGCAGGGGCCAACGTCCTGACTTTC
TRBJ1-1	TRBV11-3	-	-	CASSLGGENTEAFF	TGTGCCAGCAGCTTAGGGGGAGAGAACACTGAAGCTTTCTTT
TRBJ1-6	TRBV19	once	-	CASSMVGRDSALHF	TGTGCCAGTAGTATGGTTGGGAGGGATTCAGCCCTCCACTTT
TRBJ1-2	TRBV15	-	TRBD1	CATSRGTGGSNYGYTF	TGTGCCACCAGCAGAGGGACAGGGGGCTCGAACTATGGCTACACCTTC
TRBJ1-2	TRBV2	-	TRBD1	CASSQTGHYGYTF	TGTGCCAGCAGTCAGACAGGGCACTATGGCTACACCTTC
TRBJ2-1	TRBV28	-	TRBD2	CASSFLGLAGVNYNEQFF	TGTGCCAGCAGTTTTTTGGGCCTAGCGGGAGTTAATTACAATGAGCAGTTCTTC
TRBJ2-3	TRBV5-4	-	TRBD2	CASSRRGREALDTQYF	TGTGCCAGCAGCCGGCGAGGACGGGAGGCGTTAGATACGCAGTATTTT
TRBJ2-7	TRBV27	once	-	CASSLDRRVQYF	TGTGCCAGCAGTTTAGATAGGAGGGTACAGTACTTC
TRBJ2-3	TRBV5-1	-	-	CASSLDRRTDTQYF	TGCGCCAGCAGCTTGGACAGGCGCACAGATACGCAGTATTTT
TRBJ2-6	TRBV4-1	-	TRBD1	CASSQDRGGWANVLTF	TGCGCCAGCAGCCAAGATCGAGGGGGCTGGGCCAACGTCCTGACTTTC
TRBJ2-5	TRBV6-5	-	TRBD1	CASRVDRGFTETQYF	TGTGCCAGCAGGGTTGACAGGGGGTTTACAGAGACCCAGTACTTC
TRBJ1-4	TRBV5-4	-	-	CASSLGGVGEKLFF	TGTGCCAGCAGCTTAGGCGGGGTGGGTGAAAAACTGTTTTTT
TRBJ2-7	TRBV11-2	-	-	CASSLEGNSYEQYF	TGTGCCAGCAGCTTAGAGGGCAACAGCTACGAGCAGTACTTC
TRBJ2-5	TRBV7-3	once	-	CASSLDAGPAGTQYF	TGTGCCAGCAGCTTAGATGCGGGACCCGCCGGGACCCAGTACTTC
TRBJ2-2	TRBV30	-	TRBD1	CAWRSRGDRYTGELFF	TGTGCCTGGAGATCTAGGGGGGACAGGTACACCGGGGAGCTGTTTTTT
TRBJ1-5	TRBV5-1	-	-	CASSLDPGNSNQPQHF	TGCGCCAGCAGCTTAGACCCGGGTAATAGCAATCAGCCCCAGCATTTT
TRBJ1-1	TRBV19	few	TRBD1	CASSTRMTGWDTEAFF	TGTGCCAGTAGTACCCGGATGACAGGGTGGGACACTGAAGCTTTCTTT
TRBJ2-2	TRBV7-3	-	TRBD2	CASSLRTSGRGELFF	TGTGCCAGCAGCTTAAGGACTAGCGGGAGGGGGGAGCTGTTTTTT
TRBJ2-7	TRBV7-3	-	TRBD2	CASSPTGGINYEQYF	TGTGCCAGCAGTCCAACGGGGGGGATTAACTACGAGCAGTACTTC
TRBJ2-1	TRBV5-8	-	-	CASSFTARGEFF	TGTGCCAGCAGCTTCACAGCTAGGGGTGAGTTCTTC
TRBJ1-6	TRBV19	-	-	CASSITSGLNQSPLHF	TGTGCCAGTAGTATAACAAGCGGGCTAAACCAGTCACCCCTCCACTTT
TRBJ2-7	TRBV30	-	TRBD2	CAWTSGSYEQYF	TGTGCCTGGACTAGCGGGAGCTACGAGCAGTACTTC
TRBJ2-1	TRBV5-1	-	-	CASTQEGFGPTEQFF	TGCGCCAGCACCCAAGAGGGTTTTGGCCCAACTGAGCAGTTCTTC
TRBJ1-1	TRBV7-9	-	TRBD1	CASSEQGRNTEAFF	TGTGCCAGCAGCGAACAGGGGCGGAACACTGAAGCTTTCTTT
TRBJ2-5	TRBV28	-	TRBD2	CASSTGTSGDTQETQYF	TGTGCCAGCAGCACAGGGACTAGCGGGGATACTCAAGAGACCCAGTACTTC
TRBJ2-5	TRBV5-1	-	-	CASSLGVTGSLQETQYF	TGCGCCAGCAGCTTGGGTGTGACAGGTTCGCTACAAGAGACCCAGTACTTC
TRBJ2-1	TRBV6-5	-	-	CASSYGQSYNEQFF	TGTGCCAGCAGCTACGGACAGTCATACAATGAGCAGTTCTTC
TRBJ2-5	TRBV11-1	-	-	CASSLGVTRETQYF	TGTGCCAGCAGCTTAGGGGTGACACGCGAGACCCAGTACTTC
TRBJ2-2	TRBV27	-	TRBD1	CASSRTGVDTGELFF	TGTGCCAGTTCTAGGACAGGGGTGGACACCGGGGAGCTGTTTTTT
TRBJ1-1	TRBV21-1	once	-	CASLDQTGDTEAFF	TGTGCCAGTCTGGATCAGACAGGGGACACTGAAGCTTTCTTT
TRBJ1-5	TRBV6-5	-	TRBD1	CASGRTGGGDQPQHF	TGTGCCAGCGGCCGGACAGGGGGCGGGGATCAGCCCCAGCATTTT
TRBJ1-1	TRBV13	-	-	CASSFSARNTEAFF	TGTGCCAGCAGCTTCAGTGCCAGGAACACTGAAGCTTTCTTT
TRBJ2-2	TRBV28	-	-	CASSAGTNTGELFF	TGTGCCAGCAGTGCCGGGACTAACACCGGGGAGCTGTTTTTT